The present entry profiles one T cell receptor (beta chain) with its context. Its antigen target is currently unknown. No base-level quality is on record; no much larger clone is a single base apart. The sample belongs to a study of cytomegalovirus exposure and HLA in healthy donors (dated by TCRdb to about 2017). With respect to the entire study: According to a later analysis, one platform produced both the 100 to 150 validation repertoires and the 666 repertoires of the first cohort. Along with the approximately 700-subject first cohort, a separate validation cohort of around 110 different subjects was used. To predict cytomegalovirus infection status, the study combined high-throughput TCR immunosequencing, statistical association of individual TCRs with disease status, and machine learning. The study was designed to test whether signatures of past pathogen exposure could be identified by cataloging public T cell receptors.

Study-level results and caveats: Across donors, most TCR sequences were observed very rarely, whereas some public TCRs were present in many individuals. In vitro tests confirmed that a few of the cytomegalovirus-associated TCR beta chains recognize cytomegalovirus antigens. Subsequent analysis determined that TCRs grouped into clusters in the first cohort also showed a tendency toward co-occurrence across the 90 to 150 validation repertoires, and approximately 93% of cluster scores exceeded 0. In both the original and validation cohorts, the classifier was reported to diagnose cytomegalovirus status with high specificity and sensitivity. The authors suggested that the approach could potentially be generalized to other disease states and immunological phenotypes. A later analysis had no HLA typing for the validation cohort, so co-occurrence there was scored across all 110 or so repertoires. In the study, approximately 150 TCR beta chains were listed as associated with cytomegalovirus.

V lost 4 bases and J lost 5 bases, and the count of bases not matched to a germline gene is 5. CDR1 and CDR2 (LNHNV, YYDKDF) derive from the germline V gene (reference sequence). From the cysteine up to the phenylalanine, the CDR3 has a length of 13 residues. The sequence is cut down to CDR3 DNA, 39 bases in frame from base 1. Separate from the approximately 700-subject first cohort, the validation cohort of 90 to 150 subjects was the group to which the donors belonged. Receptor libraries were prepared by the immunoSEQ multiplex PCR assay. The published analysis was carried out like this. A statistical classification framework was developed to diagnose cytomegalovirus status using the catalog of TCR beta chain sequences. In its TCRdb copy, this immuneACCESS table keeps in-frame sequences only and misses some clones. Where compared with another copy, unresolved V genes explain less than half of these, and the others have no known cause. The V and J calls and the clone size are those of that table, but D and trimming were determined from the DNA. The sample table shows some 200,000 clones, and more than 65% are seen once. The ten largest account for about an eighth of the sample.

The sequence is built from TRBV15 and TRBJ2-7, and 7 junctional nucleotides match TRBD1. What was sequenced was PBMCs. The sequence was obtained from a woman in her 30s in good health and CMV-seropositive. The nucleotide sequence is TGTGCCACCAGCAAGACAGGGATGGACGAGCAGTACTTC. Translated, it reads CATSKTGMDEQYF.